Below, 17 T cell receptor beta chains from the same sample are listed, as sequenced in a study of long-term antiretroviral therapy in people with HIV. Researchers report immunoSEQ v3.0 was run at survey level. Clones were read by immunoSEQ multiplex PCR, and TCRdb kept only the in-frame ones, dropping some. This sample has about 30,000 clones, with about nine tenths found just once. Specimen: unsorted PBMCs, collected around 5 years after starting antiretroviral therapy. These receptors all stem from a woman aged 40 to 50 with HIV.

The CDR3 nucleotides are TGCAGCGTGAGACAAAACAATCAGCCCCAGCATTTT. Translating gives CSVRQNNQPQHF. The chain links TRBV29-1 to TRBJ1-5; the D is unclear. Trimming removed 6 bases from V and 3 bases from J, with 9 bases in between. CDR3 length: 12 residues. Germline V gene lookup returns CDR1 SQVTM and CDR2 ANQGSEA.

The chain combines TRBV29-1 with TRBJ2-7; D possibly matches TRBD1 or TRBD2 (5 bases each). CDR3 length: 13 residues. Germline V lookup: CDR1 SQVTM, CDR2 ANQGSEA. Trimming removed 3 bases from V and 3 bases from J, with 12 bases in between. CDR3 coding DNA: TGCAGCGTTGATGAGGGGATGGGCTACGAGCAGTACTTC. Encoded protein: CSVDEGMGYEQYF.

The chain uses TRBV18 and TRBJ1-3, with unresolved D. This CDR3 spans 15 amino acids. V was trimmed by 3 bases and J by 0 bases, leaving 9 bases between them. Germline V lookup: CDR1 KGHSH, CDR2 LQKENI. CDR3 DNA: TGTGCCAGCTCACCGGCCGAAAGCTCTGGAAACACCATATATTTT. Translating gives CASSPAESSGNTIYF.

This clone was seen only a few times. V is TRBV6-5 and J is TRBJ2-7, with 10 bases matching TRBD2. This CDR3 spans 15 amino acids. Germline loops: CDR1 MNHEY, CDR2 SVGAGI. The V segment lost 5 bases and the J segment 6 bases; nucleotides outside the gene matches: 10. CDR3 sequence reads: CASSAPSGSRREQYF. In nucleotides, the CDR3 is TGTGCCAGCAGTGCCCCTAGCGGGAGTCGGCGCGAGCAGTACTTC.

The sample holds a few counts of this clone. The rearrangement links TRBV27 to TRBJ1-4, with D possibly TRBD1 on 5 matching bases. Germline V lookup: CDR1 MNHEY, CDR2 SMNVEV (reference sequence). CDR3 length: 15 amino acids. V lost 1 base to trimming and J lost 8 bases, with 14 bases between them. CDR3 region: CASSLYGGIGEKLFF. The CDR3, as DNA: TGTGCCAGCAGTTTATATGGGGGTATAGGAGAAAAACTGTTTTTT. The variable domain in full, completed from reference TRBV27 and TRBJ1-4, reads EAQVTQNPRYLITVTGKKLTVTCSQNMNHEYMSWYRQDPGLGLRQIYYSMNVEVTDKGDVPEGYKVSRKEKRNFPLILESPSPNQTSLYFCASSLYGGIGEKLFFGSGTQLSVL.

The chain is built from TRBV2 and TRBJ2-3, with D tentatively TRBD2 (5 bases). Trimming pared 5 bases from V and 4 bases from J, leaving 7 bases between. Germline CDR1 is SNHLY and CDR2 is FYNNEI. The CDR3 covers 12 residues. The CDR3 DNA sequence: TGTGCCAGCAGTCAGCGGTCAGATACGCAGTATTTT. Its translation is CASSQRSDTQYF.

The rearrangement joins TRBV4-1 to TRBJ1-1; the match to TRBD1 covers 10 bases. This CDR3 spans 18 amino acids. Germline V gene lookup returns CDR1 MGHRA and CDR2 YSYEKL. V shed 4 bases, J shed 4 bases, and the junction held 15 bases outside the gene matches. The CDR3 DNA follows: TGCGCCAGCAGCCCACTGGTCCTGGGCAGGGACAGGGGCACTGAAGCTTTCTTT. Translating it yields CASSPLVLGRDRGTEAFF.

This clone was recorded once. This chain links TRBV19 with TRBJ2-1, with 9 bases aligning to TRBD2. J gave up 9 bases and V 1 base, and 1 base lay outside the gene matches. The CDR3 totals 13 residues. CDR1 and CDR2 (germline): LNHDA, SQIVND (reference sequence). In DNA, the CDR3 is TGTGCCAGTAGTATAGCTAGCGGGACTGAGCAGTTCTTC. Its protein is CASSIASGTEQFF.

The rearrangement uses TRBV5-1 and TRBJ1-4; possibly TRBD1 for D (6 bases). The CDR3 has 14 amino acids. V lost 3 bases and J 3 bases, leaving 9 bases between the germline ends. Germline V gene lookup returns CDR1 SGHRS and CDR2 YFSETQ. The DNA for the CDR3 is TGCGCCAGCAGCTCGGAGGGGGCTAATGAAAAACTGTTTTTT. It is translated as CASSSEGANEKLFF. The variable domain in full, completed from reference TRBV5-1 and TRBJ1-4, reads KAGVTQTPRYLIKTRGQQVTLSCSPISGHRSVSWYQQTPGQGLQFLFEYFSETQRNKGNFPGRFSGRQFSNSRSEMNVSTLELGDSALYLCASSSEGANEKLFFGSGTQLSVL.

The chain has TRBV10-1 and TRBJ2-2; 8 positions match TRBD2. Germline CDR1 and CDR2: WNHNN and SYGVQD (reference sequence). V lost 0 bases and J lost 4; bases outside the gene matches: 4. This CDR3 region has 16 residues. The CDR3 DNA sequence: TGCGCCAGCAGTGAGTCGATTCTAGCGGGCACCGGGGAGCTGTTTTTT. It specifies CASSESILAGTGELFF.

This clone was observed a handful of times. The chain links TRBV5-5 to TRBJ2-1; no reliable D call. Germline V gene sequence: CDR1 SGHKS, CDR2 YYEKEE (reference sequence). The CDR3 is made up of 15 amino acids. Trimming removed 4 bases from V and 0 bases from J, with 11 bases in between. Here the CDR3 reads CASSPGPSSYNEQFF. The DNA of the CDR3 is TGTGCCAGCAGCCCGGGTCCTAGCTCCTACAATGAGCAGTTCTTC.

The V and J genes are TRBV6-5 and TRBJ1-3, with D possibly matching TRBD1 (5 bases). The CDR3 runs to 14 residues. Trimming pared 7 bases from V and 1 base from J, leaving 11 bases between. Germline V gene lookup returns CDR1 MNHEY and CDR2 SVGAGI. The CDR3 DNA reads as TGTGCCAGCACCCAGGGTGGTTCTGGAAACACCATATATTTT. Translation: CASTQGGSGNTIYF.

This CDR3 is CASSYDGLAKAGELFF. CDR3 in DNA: TGTGCCAGCAGTTATGACGGACTAGCGAAAGCCGGGGAGCTGTTTTTT. The gene calls are TRBV6-5 and TRBJ2-2; 9 bases agree with TRBD2. Per the germline V gene, CDR1 is MNHEY and CDR2 is SVGAGI. CDR3 length equals 16 residues. With 3 bases clipped from V and 6 bases from J, the junction kept 8 bases outside the gene matches.

The chain links TRBV7-5 to TRBJ2-3; TRBD1 is the table's D call, not checked against the DNA. TRBV7-5 is a known pseudogene. This CDR3 has 15 amino acids. The CDR3 protein is CASSLTGMGTDTQYF. The CDR3 bases are TGTGCCAGCAGCCTGACAGGGATGGGCACAGATACGCAGTATTTT.

The chain recombines TRBV9 with TRBJ1-6, with TRBD1 matching 7 bases. CDR3 length: 16 amino acids. Germline V gene data show CDR1 as SGDLS and CDR2 as YYNGEE. The trim removed 4 bases at V and 1 base at J, leaving 5 bases unmatched. CDR3 DNA sequence: TGTGCCAGCAGCCCGCGACAGGGATCCTATAATTCACCCCTCCACTTT. Protein product: CASSPRQGSYNSPLHF.

The chain carries TRBV29-1 and TRBJ2-5; the D is unclear. Germline assignment: CDR1 SQVTM and CDR2 ANQGSEA. CDR3 size: 12 residues. V lost 5 bases and J lost 2, with 9 bases in between. The CDR3 region is CSVKWQQETQYF. The CDR3 DNA sequence: TGCAGCGTTAAATGGCAGCAAGAGACCCAGTACTTC.

The chain employs TRBV27 and TRBJ2-7; D ambiguous. The germline V gene has CDR1 MNHEY and CDR2 SMNVEV (reference sequence). CDR3 length equals 11 residues. V was clipped by 6 bases and J by 6 bases, with 9 bases between them. The CDR3 reads CASSPPPEQYF. The CDR3 nucleotides read TGTGCCAGCAGCCCTCCCCCCGAGCAGTACTTC.